This T cell receptor (beta chain) originates from a study of blood T cell repertoires in COVID-19 (dated by TCRdb to 2020 to 2021). Regarding the complete study: The collaborator samples originated in the United States, Italy and Spain and spanned the acute and convalescent phases of COVID-19. The prospective study material was composed of cDNA or gDNA derived from T cells, B-cell-depleted T cells, or PBMCs. Subjects who had been exposed to COVID-19, were actively infected with it, or had recovered from it provided the deeply sampled blood TCRbeta repertoires that made up the dataset. The repertoires were released in a freely available public database intended as a resource for research on the immune response to SARS-CoV-2. The samples were drawn from the first 160 participants of the ongoing ImmuneRACE study and from over 950 subjects provided by 6 global collaborators. Sample metadata almost always included a de-identified subject ID, COVID-19 status, age in years and sex. HLA class I and class II types, where available, came from metadata supplied by the sample provider rather than from assay-based typing. Results and caveats for the whole study, not just this receptor: The amount of clinical and demographic metadata varied by source and participant and was provided uncurated.

Collaborating institutions collected whole blood in K2EDTA tubes following their own protocols. Collaborator samples were shipped for TCRbeta analysis as frozen whole blood, isolated PBMCs, or DNA extracted from either sample type. The immunoSEQ Assay, a bias-controlled multiplex PCR, was used to amplify TCRbeta CDR3 regions from genomic DNA. The source study handled its data this way. Within the assay, amplification of reference gene primers was used to estimate how many nucleated cells each sample contained. Sequence reads were collapsed and filtered to measure the absolute abundance of every unique TCRbeta CDR3 rearrangement. For each sample, productive Simpson clonality was calculated as the square root of Simpson's diversity index over productive rearrangements. TCRdb retrieved this table from immuneACCESS and kept in-frame rearrangements only. Not all clones are present; in checked studies, unresolved V genes account for under half, and no reason is known for the remainder. That table is the source of V, J and clone size, and D and trimming were worked out from the DNA. The sample data list over 60,000 clones, and around 80% of these were observed just once. The ten largest clones represent roughly 13% of the sample.

Details on this clone: Its antigen target is currently unknown. Per-base qualities were not stored, and no clone one base away is much larger.

The source of this sequence is a woman older than 75 with acute or convalescent COVID-19. The sequencing sample was made of peripheral blood.

The sequence in DNA is TGTGCCAGCAGTGGTCTAGGATTCCACGAGCAGTACTTC. Translated, this gives CASSGLGFHEQYF. Rearrangement joined TRBV2 to TRBJ2-7; the D gene cannot be named for sure. The germline V gene gives CDR1 as SNHLY and CDR2 as FYNNEI. The CDR3 measures 13 amino acids from cysteine to phenylalanine. The entry retains the CDR3 DNA only, 39 bases that are in frame from base 1. Trimming takes 4 bases from V and 5 bases from J, and the germline ends sit 12 bases apart.